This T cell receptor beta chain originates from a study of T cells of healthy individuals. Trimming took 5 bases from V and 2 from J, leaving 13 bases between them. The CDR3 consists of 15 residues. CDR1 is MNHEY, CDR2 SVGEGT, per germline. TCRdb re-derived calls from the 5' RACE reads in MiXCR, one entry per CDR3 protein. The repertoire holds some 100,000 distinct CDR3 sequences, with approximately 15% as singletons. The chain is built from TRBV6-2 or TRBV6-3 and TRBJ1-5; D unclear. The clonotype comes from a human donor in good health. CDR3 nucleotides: TGTGCCAGCAGTAGCCGTAGCTACCGCAATCAGCCCCAGCATTTT. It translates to CASSSRSYRNQPQHF.